Listed here is a single TCR beta chain. The source of the sample is a study of T cell clones after liver transplantation. Method: immunoSEQ multiplex PCR; TCRdb's copy keeps in-frame clones and lacks some. The sample consists of some 80,000 clones, roughly 84% of them appearing once. The CDR3 consists of 17 residues. The V and J ends lost 3 bases and 2 bases respectively, with 16 bases between them. Germline values: CDR1 MNHNS, CDR2 SASEGT. The chain has TRBV6-1 and TRBJ1-4; perhaps TRBD1 as D (5 bases). This sequence originates from a human patient who received a liver transplant. Among the T cells, some may be from the graft donor. The specimen was CD4+ T cells from blood, collected less than 50 months after liver transplant. In DNA form, the CDR3 reads TGTGCCAGCAGTGACAGGGAAAGGGGAATTACTAATGAAAAACTGTTTTTT. It translates to CASSDRERGITNEKLFF.